The entry that follows covers one T cell receptor (beta chain) sequence. These data come from a study of siplizumab effects on memory and regulatory T cells. The protocol was immunoSEQ multiplex PCR, while the TCRdb copy is restricted to in-frame clones and leaves out a portion. The sample holds some 100,000 clones; 93% are singletons and the top ten take roughly 7.1%. After removal of 3 bases from V and 0 bases from J, the junction contained 5 bases not matched to a gene. The CDR3 extends over 16 amino acids. The V gene's germline CDR1 is PRHDT and CDR2 FYEKMQ (reference sequence). The receptor's source is a human donor in good health. This chain uses TRBV13 with TRBJ2-1; 7 bases line up with TRBD1. Sequenced material: CD8+ T cells sorted from blood. The CDR3 is CASSFAGDSSYNEQFF. The CDR3 DNA is TGTGCCAGCAGCTTCGCCGGGGACAGCTCCTACAATGAGCAGTTCTTC.